This TCR beta chain was profiled in a study of cytomegalovirus exposure and HLA in healthy donors. PCR primers comprised 60 Vbeta and 13 Jbeta primers. TCRdb keeps only in-frame clones here, not all; method: immunoSEQ multiplex PCR. The data hold more than 95,000 clones, with around 9.1% observed a single time. In the case of this clone: Antigen specificity is unknown.

Germline CDR1 and CDR2: KGHSH and LQKENI. Trimming removed 3 bases at V and 5 bases at J, with 14 bases between. The CDR3 consists of 14 residues. Study results and limitations: Later genetic work tied a missense DCLRE1C variant to beta-chain V and J trimming. Links to common viral pathogens appeared, in a later analysis, for several of the most significant clusters.

The clonotype originates from a middle-aged man in good health and CMV-seropositive. Sequencing was carried out using PBMCs. This chain connects TRBV18 to TRBJ2-7, with a possible D match to TRBD1 (5 bases). CDR3 in DNA: TGTGCCAGCTCACCTCGGACAAGCCAGAACGAGCAGTACTTC. Amino acids: CASSPRTSQNEQYF.